The rows below give T cell receptor beta chains drawn from one sample of a study of blood T cell repertoires in COVID-19. Data came from immunoSEQ multiplex PCR; TCRdb stores just in-frame clones and leaves some out. In the table there are 99,000 or so clones, about four fifths of which are singletons. Sequencing input: peripheral blood. Receptor source: a woman aged 70 to 79 with acute or convalescent COVID-19. The CDR3 runs from the conserved cysteine through the conserved F or W. A D gene is named only where the DNA matches it firmly. Size tells how often a clone was seen (once, few, many) or the class of an expanded clone, and some rows leave it out.

clone size,V gene,D gene,J gene,CDR3 protein,CDR3 DNA
-,TRBV18,-,TRBJ2-7,CASSPGGTREQYF,TGTGCCAGCTCACCAGGGGGGACGCGCGAGCAGTACTTC
-,TRBV6-5,TRBD1,TRBJ2-2,CASSLGTVQQFGELFF,TGTGCCAGCAGTTTAGGGACAGTGCAGCAATTCGGGGAGCTGTTTTTT
-,TRBV15,-,TRBJ1-2,CATSRDIRGQQNYGYTF,TGTGCCACCAGCAGAGATATTCGAGGACAGCAGAACTATGGCTACACCTTC
-,TRBV11-2,TRBD2,TRBJ2-2,CASSSGLAPGELFF,TGTGCCAGCAGCTCTGGACTAGCGCCCGGGGAGCTGTTTTTT
-,TRBV10-1,TRBD2,TRBJ2-3,CASSDQRGSTDTQYF,TGCGCCAGCAGTGATCAGCGGGGGAGCACAGATACGCAGTATTTT
-,TRBV14,-,TRBJ1-1,CASSPTGTLNTEAFF,TGTGCCAGCAGCCCCACAGGGACACTTAACACTGAAGCTTTCTTT
-,TRBV5-6,-,TRBJ1-4,CASSQTPEKLFF,TGTGCCAGCAGCCAAACTCCGGAAAAACTGTTTTTT
-,TRBV6-6,-,TRBJ2-1,CASSGQLATYNEQFF,TGTGCCAGCAGCGGCCAACTAGCCACTTACAATGAGCAGTTCTTC
once,TRBV6-1,-,TRBJ2-1,CASSEAQGLYNEQFF,TGTGCCAGCAGTGAAGCTCAGGGGCTCTACAATGAGCAGTTCTTC
-,TRBV5-4,-,TRBJ2-1,CASSLAGDGLYNEQFF,TGTGCCAGCAGCTTGGCCGGGGATGGCTTGTACAATGAGCAGTTCTTC
-,TRBV5-4,TRBD2,TRBJ2-7,CASSLERAGGQQYF,TGTGCCAGCAGCTTGGAACGAGCGGGAGGGCAACAGTACTTC
few,TRBV28,-,TRBJ1-5,CASSFEYRGASDQPQHF,TGTGCCAGCAGTTTTGAGTACCGGGGGGCGTCGGATCAGCCCCAGCATTTT
-,TRBV3-1/TRBV3-2,-,TRBJ1-5,CASSPCRGGDRNQPQHF,TGTGCCAGCAGCCCATGCCGGGGGGGCGATCGAAATCAGCCCCAGCATTTT
-,TRBV5-1,TRBD2,TRBJ2-1,CASSFSSGGYNEQFF,TGCGCCAGCAGCTTTTCTAGCGGGGGGTACAATGAGCAGTTCTTC
-,TRBV30,-,TRBJ1-1,CAWSADRLNTEAFF,TGTGCCTGGAGTGCGGACAGATTGAACACTGAAGCTTTCTTT
-,TRBV28,TRBD1,TRBJ1-1,CASSLPGGPAFF,TGTGCCAGCAGTCTTCCAGGGGGGCCAGCTTTCTTT
-,TRBV3-1/TRBV3-2,-,TRBJ2-3,CASSRRGWREAGTDTQYF,TGTGCCAGCAGCCGCAGAGGGTGGAGAGAGGCGGGCACAGATACGCAGTATTTT
-,TRBV3-1/TRBV3-2,TRBD2,TRBJ2-5,CASSRLAEETQYF,TGTGCCAGCAGCCGACTAGCGGAAGAGACCCAGTACTTC
-,TRBV11-2,-,TRBJ1-6,CASSPQSGGGYNSPLHF,TGTGCCAGCAGCCCCCAAAGCGGGGGAGGGTATAATTCACCCCTCCACTTT
-,TRBV7-2,TRBD1,TRBJ1-5,CASSVTGGAQPQHF,TGTGCCAGCAGCGTGACAGGGGGCGCCCAGCCCCAGCATTTT
-,TRBV19,-,TRBJ1-1,CASSLTGGRAFF,TGTGCCAGTAGCCTGACAGGTGGCCGGGCTTTCTTT
-,TRBV14,TRBD1,TRBJ2-7,CASSPTGAYEQYF,TGTGCCAGCAGCCCTACAGGGGCCTACGAGCAGTACTTC
-,TRBV11-1,TRBD2,TRBJ2-1,CASSLLAGGPLNEQFF,TGTGCCAGCAGCTTATTAGCGGGAGGGCCTTTGAATGAGCAGTTCTTC
-,TRBV14,-,TRBJ2-1,CASSQLDLRFNEQFF,TGTGCCAGCAGCCAACTGGACTTAAGGTTCAATGAGCAGTTCTTC
-,TRBV3-1/TRBV3-2,TRBD1,TRBJ1-1,CASSHRDRGPLTEAFF,TGTGCCAGCAGCCACCGGGACAGAGGTCCTTTAACTGAAGCTTTCTTT
-,TRBV4-1,-,TRBJ2-1,CASSQRTTASYSYNEQFF,TGCGCCAGCAGCCAAAGGACGACAGCTTCTTACTCCTACAATGAGCAGTTCTTC
-,TRBV19,-,TRBJ1-2,CASSSRHGENYGYTF,TGTGCCAGTAGTTCCCGTCATGGAGAAAACTATGGCTACACCTTC
few,TRBV7-2,TRBD1,TRBJ1-2,CASSLGTGKGRGYGYTF,TGTGCCAGCAGCCTCGGGACAGGCAAAGGTCGAGGGTATGGCTACACCTTC
-,TRBV5-1,-,TRBJ1-1,CASSLYQGSSRTEAFF,TGCGCCAGCAGCTTGTATCAGGGATCATCTCGCACTGAAGCTTTCTTT
-,TRBV9,-,TRBJ1-2,CASSVGRDGIRGYTF,TGTGCCAGCAGCGTAGGGAGGGACGGGATCCGGGGCTACACCTTC
-,TRBV5-4,-,TRBJ2-1,CASSRANNEQFF,TGTGCCAGCAGCCGCGCCAACAATGAGCAGTTCTTC
-,TRBV7-2,TRBD1,TRBJ1-2,CASSLARDSDGYTF,TGTGCCAGCAGCTTAGCCCGGGACAGCGATGGCTACACCTTC
once,TRBV30,TRBD2,TRBJ2-1,CAWSPIGEGEQFF,TGTGCCTGGAGTCCTATAGGGGAGGGTGAGCAGTTCTTC
-,TRBV4-2,TRBD2,TRBJ2-5,CASSQDGGGLAATQYF,TGTGCCAGCAGCCAAGATGGGGGGGGACTAGCAGCGACCCAGTACTTC
-,TRBV7-9,-,TRBJ2-3,CASSPQGYSTDTQYF,TGTGCCAGCAGCCCCCAGGGCTATAGCACAGATACGCAGTATTTT
-,TRBV20-1,-,TRBJ2-7,CSARLSYEQYF,TGCAGTGCTAGACTGTCCTACGAGCAGTACTTC
-,TRBV7-2,-,TRBJ2-2,CASTSARGGFTGELFF,TGTGCCAGCACCTCAGCCCGGGGTGGGTTTACCGGGGAGCTGTTTTTT
once,TRBV6-2/TRBV6-3,TRBD1,TRBJ1-1,CASSLGQGAMGNTEAFF,TGTGCCAGCAGTTTGGGACAGGGGGCAATGGGGAACACTGAAGCTTTCTTT
once,TRBV4-1,-,TRBJ2-7,CASSPESRTAYEQYF,TGCGCCAGCAGCCCAGAGTCCCGAACTGCCTACGAGCAGTACTTC
-,TRBV20-1,-,TRBJ1-3,CSASPTGGNTIYF,TGCAGTGCTAGTCCGACAGGAGGAAACACCATATATTTT
once,TRBV10-3,-,TRBJ1-1,CAISYTGGTEAFF,TGTGCCATCAGTTACACGGGGGGGACTGAAGCTTTCTTT
once,TRBV19,-,TRBJ1-6,CASSIDENSPLHF,TGTGCCAGTAGTATAGACGAGAATTCACCCCTCCACTTT
few,TRBV6-5,-,TRBJ2-7,CASSYRQGGYEQYF,TGTGCCAGCAGTTACAGACAGGGAGGCTACGAGCAGTACTTC
few,TRBV24-1,-,TRBJ2-1,CATSDFIGGAGNEQFF,TGTGCCACCAGTGATTTTATTGGGGGCGCCGGGAATGAGCAGTTCTTC
-,TRBV28,TRBD1,TRBJ1-4,CASSLGGQGVEKLFF,TGTGCCAGCAGTCTGGGGGGACAGGGTGTTGAAAAACTGTTTTTT
once,TRBV6-2/TRBV6-3,TRBD2,TRBJ2-7,CASSYRRASGRRSYEQYF,TGTGCCAGCAGTTACCGCCGGGCTAGCGGGAGACGCTCCTACGAGCAGTACTTC
-,TRBV12-2,-,TRBJ2-1,CASRLDPATSGRVDEQFF,TGTGCAAGTCGCTTAGATCCCGCGACTAGCGGGAGGGTCGATGAGCAGTTCTTC